The TCR beta chain under discussion was sequenced for a study of shared clonotypes between healthy human individuals. General study results and limits: Some clonotypes were shared by all four sorted-subset donors, while others were not shared. The non-shared ones had lower generation probabilities than the shared ones. Measured sharing among donors was expected to vary with sequencing depth.

This clone was observed a few times. Its specificity is unknown. Tens of thousands of T cell genomes (around 190 ng DNA) went into each sorted-subset replicate. Produced via immunoSEQ multiplex PCR; TCRdb's table is partial and in-frame only. The table has around 200,000 clones, 60% to 75% seen once. This CDR3 contains 15 residues. The germline V gene has CDR1 SGHAT and CDR2 FQNNGV. V was clipped by 4 bases and J by 2 bases, with 11 bases between them. The chain joins TRBV11-2 to TRBJ2-2; D not certain. The sequenced sample consisted of memory CD4+ T cells sorted from blood. As for subset: CD45RA-negative fraction. The sequence derives from a young man in good health. The DNA for the CDR3 is TGTGCCAGCAGCTCGATGAGCGCTAACACCGGGGAGCTGTTTTTT. Residues: CASSSMSANTGELFF.